A selection of T cell receptor beta chains follows, all from one sample in a study of OX40 agonist ivuxolimab in advanced cancers. Sequenced by immunoSEQ multiplex PCR; TCRdb stores in-frame clones only, minus some. The sample contains roughly 35,000 clones, about 85% of which appear only once. Sample: CD4+ or CD8+ T cells sorted from blood, taken in a trial of the OX40 agonist ivuxolimab. The receptors were gathered from an adult with an advanced solid tumor such as melanoma, head and neck, liver or kidney cancer. Each CDR3 is given with its conserved first and last residue.

v_gene: TRBV11-3
j_gene: TRBJ2-3
CDR3aa: CASSLEAGTDTQYF

v_gene: TRBV30
j_gene: TRBJ2-7
CDR3aa: CAWRPGGLSYEQYF

v_gene: TRBV27
j_gene: TRBJ2-5
CDR3aa: CASSYGQGAETQYF

v_gene: TRBV6-6
j_gene: TRBJ2-5
CDR3aa: CASTPSGGAPETQYF

v_gene: TRBV5-5
j_gene: TRBJ2-6
CDR3aa: CASSLPQGAGANVLTF

v_gene: TRBV4-3
j_gene: TRBJ1-1
CDR3aa: CASSQVLNTEAFF

v_gene: TRBV30
j_gene: TRBJ1-2
CDR3aa: CAWSNTQGNYGYTF

v_gene: TRBV10-2
j_gene: TRBJ2-2
CDR3aa: CASRLRPPANTGELFF

v_gene: TRBV2
j_gene: TRBJ2-3
CDR3aa: CASSSTGRTDTQYF

v_gene: TRBV4-3
j_gene: TRBJ2-1
CDR3aa: CASSLTGLGDNEQFF

v_gene: TRBV19
j_gene: TRBJ2-7
CDR3aa: CASMTGHGNLGEQYF

v_gene: TRBV10-3
j_gene: TRBJ1-5
CDR3aa: CAISESDQPQHF

v_gene: TRBV5-1
j_gene: TRBJ2-2
CDR3aa: CASSQRQGPNTGELFF

v_gene: TRBV19
j_gene: TRBJ2-7
CDR3aa: CASSLQVGYEQYF

v_gene: TRBV5-4
j_gene: TRBJ2-5
CDR3aa: CASSPQGVRETQYF

v_gene: TRBV18
j_gene: TRBJ1-4
CDR3aa: CASSPPGYTNEKLFF

v_gene: TRBV7-6
j_gene: TRBJ1-1
CDR3aa: CASSPPGSWTEAFF

v_gene: TRBV9
j_gene: TRBJ1-1
CDR3aa: CASSVVALPGPNTEAFF